Shown below are 8 T cell receptor beta chains from a single sample sequenced in a study of cytomegalovirus exposure and HLA in healthy donors. PCR employed 60 Vbeta and 13 Jbeta primers. Sequenced by immunoSEQ multiplex PCR; TCRdb stores in-frame clones only, minus some. Among about 150,000 clones listed, less than 90% were seen once. What was sequenced was PBMCs. These receptors originate from a woman younger than 35 in good health and CMV-seronegative.

V and J are TRBV6-1 and TRBJ2-7, with a tentative D call TRBD2 (6 bases). This CDR3 contains 13 residues. The germline V gene has CDR1 MNHNS and CDR2 SASEGT. V was pared by 3 bases and J by 2 bases, with 8 bases between. CDR3 nucleotides: TGTGCCAGCAGTGAGGGGGGACCCTACGAGCAGTACTTC. It yields the protein CASSEGGPYEQYF.

This chain links TRBV2 with TRBJ2-1; 7 bases fit TRBD2. Germline CDR1 and CDR2: SNHLY and FYNNEI. With 0 bases clipped from V and 4 bases from J, the junction kept 9 bases outside the gene matches. The CDR3 has 17 amino acids. This chain's CDR3 is CASSEAKRLAAYNEQFF. The CDR3 nucleotides are TGTGCCAGCAGTGAAGCCAAGCGGCTAGCGGCTTACAATGAGCAGTTCTTC.

The chain recombines TRBV29-1 with TRBJ2-1; 10 bases match TRBD2. Germline V gene sequence: CDR1 SQVTM, CDR2 ANQGSEA. CDR3 length: 14 residues. Trimming cost V 4 bases and J 6 bases; bases outside gene matches: 6. DNA for the CDR3: TGCAGCGTTGCGCTAGCGGGAGATCGCAATGAGCAGTTCTTC. The encoded protein is CSVALAGDRNEQFF.

V usage is TRBV7-6 and J usage is TRBJ2-5, with D hard to call. CDR3 length equals 13 residues. CDR1 is SGHVS and CDR2 is FNYEAQ in the germline V gene. Trimming stripped 4 bases from V and 2 bases from J, with 8 bases between. The CDR3 loop reads CASSSLRQETQYF. The DNA of the CDR3 is TGTGCCAGCAGCTCGTTGAGGCAAGAGACCCAGTACTTC.

The chain couples TRBV2 to TRBJ1-4; D is possibly TRBD1 (5 bases). V lost 6 bases and J lost 1, with 18 bases in between. CDR1 and CDR2 (germline): SNHLY, FYNNEI. The CDR3 has 17 amino acids. The CDR3 DNA follows: TGTGCCAGCAGAAAACAGGAAAACTGGCAAACTAATGAAAAACTGTTTTTT. Amino acid sequence: CASRKQENWQTNEKLFF.

J is TRBJ1-2 and V is TRBV5-1, with TRBD1 matching 9 bases. V trimming: 4 bases; J trimming: 5 bases; junction bases outside the gene matches: 3. CDR3 length: 13 amino acids. Germline loops: CDR1 SGHRS, CDR2 YFSETQ. CDR3 coding DNA: TGCGCCAGCAGCCCGGGACAGGGATATGGCTACACCTTC. As protein: CASSPGQGYGYTF.

The chain has TRBV5-1 and TRBJ2-2, with D possibly TRBD2 on 6 matching bases. The CDR3 covers 14 residues. Trimming cost V 0 bases and J 4 bases, with 7 bases left between them. CDR1 and CDR2 (germline): SGHRS, YFSETQ. CDR3 amino acids: CASSLGRATGELFF. The DNA for the CDR3 is TGCGCCAGCAGCTTGGGGAGGGCCACCGGGGAGCTGTTTTTT.

The chain is built from TRBV19 and TRBJ2-2, with TRBD2 identical over 13 bases. J gave up 5 bases and V 5 bases, and 2 bases lay outside the gene matches. The V gene's germline CDR1 is LNHDA and CDR2 SQIVND (reference sequence). The CDR3 has 15 amino acids. The CDR3 protein is CASSGGLAGTGELFF. For the CDR3, the DNA is TGTGCCAGTAGTGGGGGACTAGCGGGGACCGGGGAGCTGTTTTTT.